This T cell receptor (beta chain) came from a study of cytomegalovirus exposure and HLA in healthy donors. Study results and caveats: Per a later analysis, roughly 17,000 TCR beta sequences showed association with HLA alleles at 0.05 false discovery rate. Reportedly, HLA-A and HLA-B alleles of most subjects were accurately predicted from TCR beta.

Donors showed nominal health when sampled, although they likely had unrecorded immune exposures. The junction had 1 base not matched to a gene; V was cut back by 11 bases and J by 1 base. CDR1 and CDR2 from the germline V gene are MNHNY and SVGAGI (reference sequence). CDR3 size: 13 residues. PCR amplification relied on 60 Vbeta primers (plus 13 Jbeta primers). Method: immunoSEQ multiplex PCR; TCRdb's copy keeps in-frame clones and lacks some. Of under 200,000 clones in the sample, roughly 80% were seen once. A remark on this clone: Its antigen is unknown.

V and J are TRBV6-6 and TRBJ2-5; 13 nucleotides match TRBD2. The receptor was derived from a boy aged 2 to 10 in good health and CMV-seronegative. What was sequenced was PBMCs. The CDR3 DNA reads as TGTGCCGGGACTAGCGGGACCCAAGAGACCCAGTACTTC. This sequence encodes CAGTSGTQETQYF.